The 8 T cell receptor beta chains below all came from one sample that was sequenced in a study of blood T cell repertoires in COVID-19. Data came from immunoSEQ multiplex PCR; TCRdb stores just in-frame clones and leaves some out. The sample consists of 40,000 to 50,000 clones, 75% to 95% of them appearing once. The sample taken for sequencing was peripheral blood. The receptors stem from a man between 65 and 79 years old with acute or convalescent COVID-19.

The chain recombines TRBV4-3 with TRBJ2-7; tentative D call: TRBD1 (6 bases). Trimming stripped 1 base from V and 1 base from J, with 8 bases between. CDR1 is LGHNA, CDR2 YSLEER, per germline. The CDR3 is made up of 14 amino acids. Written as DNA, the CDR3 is TGCGCCAGCAGCCAAGCGGACAGATCCTACGAGCAGTACTTC. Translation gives CASSQADRSYEQYF.

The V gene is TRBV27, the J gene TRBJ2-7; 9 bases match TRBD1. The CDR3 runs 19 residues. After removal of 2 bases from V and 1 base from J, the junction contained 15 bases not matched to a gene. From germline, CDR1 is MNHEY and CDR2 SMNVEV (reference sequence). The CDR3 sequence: CASSLHPGQGKSWSYEQYF. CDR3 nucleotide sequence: TGTGCCAGCAGTTTACACCCCGGACAGGGGAAGTCTTGGTCCTACGAGCAGTACTTC.

The CDR3 coding sequence is TGTGCCAGCAGCACTCAGGGTGGAGAGACCCAGTACTTC. As protein: CASSTQGGETQYF. The chain is built from TRBV9 and TRBJ2-5; D might be TRBD1 (5 bases). V was cut by 4 bases and J by 4 bases, with 11 bases left in between. The CDR3 has 13 amino acids. Germline lookup yields CDR1 SGDLS and CDR2 YYNGEE. The entire variable domain, with the rest obtained from reference TRBV9 and TRBJ2-5, is as follows: DSGVTQTPKHLITATGQRVTLRCSPRSGDLSVYWYQQSLDQGLQFLIQYYNGEERAKGNILERFSAQQFPDLHSELNLSSLELGDSALYFCASSTQGGETQYFGPGTRLLVL.

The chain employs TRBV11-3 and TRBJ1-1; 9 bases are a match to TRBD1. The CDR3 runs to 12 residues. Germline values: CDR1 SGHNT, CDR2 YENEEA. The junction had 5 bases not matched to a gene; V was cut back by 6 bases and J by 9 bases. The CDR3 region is CASSEGQGKAFF. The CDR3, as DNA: TGTGCCAGCAGTGAAGGACAGGGGAAAGCTTTCTTT.

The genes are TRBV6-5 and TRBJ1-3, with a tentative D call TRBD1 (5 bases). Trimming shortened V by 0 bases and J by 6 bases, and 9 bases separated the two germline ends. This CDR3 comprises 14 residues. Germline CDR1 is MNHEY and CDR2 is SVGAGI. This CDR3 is CASSYSSRENTIYF. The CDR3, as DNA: TGTGCCAGCAGTTACTCCTCCAGGGAAAACACCATATATTTT.

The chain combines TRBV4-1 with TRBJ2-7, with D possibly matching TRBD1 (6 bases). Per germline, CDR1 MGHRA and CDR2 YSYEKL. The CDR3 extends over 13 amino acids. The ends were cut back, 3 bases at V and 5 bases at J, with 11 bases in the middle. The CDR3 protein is CASSHREGDEQYF. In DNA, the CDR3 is TGCGCCAGCAGCCATCGAGAGGGGGACGAGCAGTACTTC.

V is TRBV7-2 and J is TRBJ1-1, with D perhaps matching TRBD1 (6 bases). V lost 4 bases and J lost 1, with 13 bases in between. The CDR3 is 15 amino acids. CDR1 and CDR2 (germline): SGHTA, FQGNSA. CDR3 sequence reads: CASSSRQAWNTEAFF. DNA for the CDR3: TGTGCCAGCAGCTCCCGACAGGCGTGGAACACTGAAGCTTTCTTT.

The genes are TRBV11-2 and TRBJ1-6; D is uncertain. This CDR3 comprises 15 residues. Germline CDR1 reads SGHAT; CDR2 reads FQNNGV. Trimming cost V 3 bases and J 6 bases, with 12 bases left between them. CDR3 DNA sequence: TGTGCCAGCAGCTTGGGCGCAGCTTCTAATTCACCCCTCCACTTT. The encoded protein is CASSLGAASNSPLHF.